The 16 T cell receptor beta chains given below trace back to one sample, sequenced in a study of CD8+ T cells in alopecia areata. Isolated RNA was reverse transcribed into cDNA used as the sequencing template. Generated by immunoSEQ multiplex PCR, the TCRdb table keeps only in-frame clones and is missing some. The table includes approximately 200,000 clones, around 60% detected once. Treatment: oral pan-JAK inhibitor, 5-10 mg twice daily. Sample: CD4+ T cells sorted from blood, taken at week 4, from a patient treated with tofacitinib. The receptor source for this set is a human donor with alopecia areata.

This chain uses TRBV5-1 with TRBJ2-3; D may be TRBD1 (5 bases). The CDR3 runs 16 residues. CDR1 is SGHRS and CDR2 is YFSETQ in the germline V gene. V was shortened by 1 base and J by 0 bases, with 12 bases between the two germline ends. In nucleotides, the CDR3 is TGCGCCAGCAGCTTGCAAGGGGATGATAGCACAGATACGCAGTATTTT. This translates into CASSLQGDDSTDTQYF.

The genes are TRBV5-1 and TRBJ1-3; 7 positions match TRBD1. V gave up 0 bases and J gave up 8 bases; unmatched junction bases: 11. CDR1 and CDR2 (germline): SGHRS, YFSETQ. The CDR3 is made up of 16 amino acids. The CDR3 loop reads CASSLAGTAGADTIYF. CDR3 DNA sequence: TGCGCCAGCAGCTTGGCCGGGACAGCCGGGGCGGACACCATATATTTT.

This chain connects TRBV18 to TRBJ1-2; D is unresolved. V lost 1 base, J lost 0 bases, and 9 bases lay in between. The germline V gene encodes CDR1 KGHSH and CDR2 LQKENI. The CDR3 contains 15 residues. The CDR3 region is CASSPLPLSNYGYTF. Written as DNA, the CDR3 is TGTGCCAGCTCACCACTCCCGCTCTCTAACTATGGCTACACCTTC. The whole variable domain, remainder taken from reference TRBV18 and TRBJ1-2, is NAGVMQNPRHLVRRRGQEARLRCSPMKGHSHVYWYRQLPEEGLKFMVYLQKENIIDESGMPKERFSAEFPKEGPSILRIQQVVRGDSAAYFCASSPLPLSNYGYTFGSGTRLTVV.

The CDR3 reads CASSYLSSYEQYF. The CDR3 nucleotides are TGTGCCAGCAGTTACTTATCTTCCTACGAGCAGTACTTC. This sequence joins TRBV6-6 and TRBJ2-7; D not certain. Germline assignment: CDR1 MNHNY and CDR2 SVGAGI (reference sequence). The ends were cut back, 1 base at V and 1 base at J, with 5 bases in the middle. This CDR3 has 13 amino acids.

V and J are TRBV29-1 and TRBJ2-5; 9 nucleotides line up with TRBD1. V lost 4 bases, J lost 5 bases, and 5 bases stayed unmatched. The CDR3 runs to 13 residues. The germline CDR1 and CDR2 sequences are SQVTM and ANQGSEA. This CDR3 is CSVAGQGRETQYF. CDR3 DNA sequence: TGCAGCGTTGCGGGACAGGGTAGGGAGACCCAGTACTTC. Supplemented by reference TRBV29-1 and TRBJ2-5, the full variable domain reads SAVISQKPSRDICQRGTSLTIQCQVDSQVTMMFWYRQQPGQSLTLIATANQGSEATYESGFVIDKFPISRPNLTFSTLTVSNMSPEDSSIYLCSVAGQGRETQYFGPGTRLLVL.

The rearrangement links TRBV6-6 to TRBJ2-3; D ambiguous. The CDR3 has 14 residues. From germline, CDR1 is MNHNY and CDR2 SVGAGI (reference sequence). Between the trimmed V and J ends, which lost 2 bases and 0 bases, there was a span of 6 bases. The CDR3 DNA reads as TGTGCCAGCAGTTACACTGACAGCACAGATACGCAGTATTTT. Encoded protein: CASSYTDSTDTQYF.

A few counts support this clone. The chain couples TRBV14 to TRBJ2-3; 10 bases agree with TRBD2. J lost 6 bases, V lost 0 bases, and 12 bases had no gene match. The CDR3 has 18 amino acids. Germline CDR1 reads SGHDN; CDR2 reads FVKESK. CDR3: CASSQDKYPSGGSDTQYF. The CDR3, as DNA: TGTGCCAGCAGCCAAGACAAATATCCTAGCGGGGGATCTGATACGCAGTATTTT.

The gene calls are TRBV30 and TRBJ1-6, with no clear D. V was cut by 2 bases and J by 11 bases, with 7 bases left in between. There are 11 residues in the CDR3. CDR1 and CDR2 from the germline V gene are GTSNPN and SVGIG (reference sequence). CDR3 DNA: TGTGCCTGGAGTAAGGTAACACCCCTCCACTTT. Translation: CAWSKVTPLHF.

V usage is TRBV2 and J usage is TRBJ2-5, with TRBD2 identical over 9 bases. V lost 9 bases to trimming and J lost 5 bases; unmatched junction nucleotides: 13. The germline gives CDR1 SNHLY, CDR2 FYNNEI. CDR3 length: 15 amino acids. The CDR3 spells CARDKRGAQMETQYF. The CDR3 DNA sequence: TGTGCCAGGGATAAGCGGGGGGCCCAGATGGAGACCCAGTACTTC.

The chain carries TRBV5-6 and TRBJ2-4; 9 bases fit TRBD1. V was clipped by 4 bases and J by 0 bases; unmatched bases: 14. The CDR3 covers 19 residues. Per the germline V gene, CDR1 is SGHDT and CDR2 is YYEEEE. The CDR3 spells CASSHLRGQGPEAKNIQYF. The DNA of the CDR3 is TGTGCCAGCAGCCACCTACGGGGACAGGGACCCGAAGCCAAAAACATTCAGTACTTC.

V is TRBV5-1 and J is TRBJ2-3; no reliable D call. Germline-derived CDR1 and CDR2 are SGHRS and YFSETQ. Trimming removed 0 bases from V and 3 bases from J, with 14 bases in between. The length of the CDR3 is 16 residues. The CDR3 coding sequence is TGCGCCAGCAGCTTGGTCCTAGACCCTGGGACAGATACGCAGTATTTT. Amino acid sequence: CASSLVLDPGTDTQYF.

This clone appeared a few times. J is TRBJ2-2 and V is TRBV29-1, with D perhaps matching TRBD1 (5 bases). The length of the CDR3 is 14 residues. V was clipped by 0 bases and J by 1 base, with 6 bases between them. Germline-derived CDR1 and CDR2 are SQVTM and ANQGSEA. The CDR3 region is CSVEDQGNTGELFF. DNA for the CDR3: TGCAGCGTTGAAGATCAGGGGAACACCGGGGAGCTGTTTTTT.

The chain links TRBV29-1 to TRBJ1-1, with D tentatively TRBD1 (5 bases). From germline, CDR1 is SQVTM and CDR2 ANQGSEA. The V and J ends lost 3 bases and 11 bases respectively, with 22 bases between them. The CDR3 runs 14 residues. DNA of the CDR3: TGCAGCGTTGATCAGGGCCCCGCATTTCAGGCGGCTTTCTTT. This encodes CSVDQGPAFQAAFF.

V and J are TRBV4-1 and TRBJ1-2, with a weak D call TRBD1 (5 bases). In germline, CDR1 is MGHRA, CDR2 YSYEKL. The CDR3 consists of 14 residues. Trimming removed 1 base from V and 7 bases from J, with 13 bases in between. CDR3 residues: CASSQGDGGAGYTF. The CDR3 DNA reads as TGCGCCAGCAGCCAAGGGGATGGGGGAGCTGGCTACACCTTC.

This clone was detected only a few times. The CDR3 DNA sequence: TGTGCCAGCAGCTTCGACAGGGGCTACGAGCAGTACTTC. Amino acid sequence: CASSFDRGYEQYF. The chain links TRBV7-2 to TRBJ2-7, with 8 bases matching TRBD1. Trimming took 3 bases from V and 3 from J; bases not matched to a gene: 1. The CDR3 runs to 13 residues. The germline V gene has CDR1 SGHTA and CDR2 FQGNSA.

This clone was counted a few times. The chain joins TRBV7-2 to TRBJ2-7, with D possibly being TRBD1 or TRBD2 (5 bases each). V was trimmed by 1 base and J by 3 bases, leaving 13 bases between them. The CDR3 is 15 amino acids. Germline CDR1 SGHTA, CDR2 FQGNSA. The CDR3 nucleotides read TGTGCCAGCAGCTTAGTATCGGGACGGAGCTACGAGCAGTACTTC. Its protein is CASSLVSGRSYEQYF.